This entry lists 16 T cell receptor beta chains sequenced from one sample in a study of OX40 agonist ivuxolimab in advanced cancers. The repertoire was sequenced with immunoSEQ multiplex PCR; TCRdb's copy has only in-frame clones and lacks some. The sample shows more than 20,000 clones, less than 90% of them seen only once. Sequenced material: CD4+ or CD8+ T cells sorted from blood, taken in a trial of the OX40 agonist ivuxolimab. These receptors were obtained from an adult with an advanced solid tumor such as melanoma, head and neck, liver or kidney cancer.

The CDR3 DNA reads as TGTGCCAGCAGTTTACGAGGGGTATACGAGCAGTACTTC. Its protein is CASSLRGVYEQYF. The V call is TRBV27, the J call TRBJ2-7; D is tentatively TRBD1 or TRBD2 (5 bases each). V was cut by 2 bases and J by 4 bases, with 9 bases left in between. Looked up from germline, CDR1 is MNHEY and CDR2 is SMNVEV (reference sequence). This CDR3 contains 13 residues.

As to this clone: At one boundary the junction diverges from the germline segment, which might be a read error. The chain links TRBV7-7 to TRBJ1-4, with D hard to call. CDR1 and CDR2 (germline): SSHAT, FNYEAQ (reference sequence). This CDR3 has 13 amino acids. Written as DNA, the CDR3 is TGTGCTAGCAGCTGGGCCTTCGGGGAAAAACTGTTTTTT. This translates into CASSWAFGEKLFF.

This CDR3 reads CASSLQEGASGYTF. In nucleotides, the CDR3 is TGTGCCAGCAGCCTCCAGGAGGGGGCATCTGGCTACACCTTC. The V and J genes are TRBV27 and TRBJ1-2; the match to TRBD1 covers 7 bases. CDR1 and CDR2 (germline): MNHEY, SMNVEV (reference sequence). This CDR3 comprises 14 residues. The V segment lost 6 bases and the J segment 7 bases; nucleotides outside the gene matches: 11.

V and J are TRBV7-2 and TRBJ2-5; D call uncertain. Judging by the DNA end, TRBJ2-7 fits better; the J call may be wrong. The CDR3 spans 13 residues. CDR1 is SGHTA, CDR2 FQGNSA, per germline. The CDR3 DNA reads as TGTGCCAGCAGCTTAAACTATCTCTACGAGCAGTACTTC. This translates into CASSLNYLYEQYF.

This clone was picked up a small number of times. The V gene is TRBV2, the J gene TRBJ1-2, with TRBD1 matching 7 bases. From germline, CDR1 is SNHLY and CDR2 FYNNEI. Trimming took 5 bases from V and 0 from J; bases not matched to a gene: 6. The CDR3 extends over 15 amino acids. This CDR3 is CASSPRQGANYGYTF. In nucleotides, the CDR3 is TGTGCCAGCAGTCCCCGACAGGGAGCTAACTATGGCTACACCTTC. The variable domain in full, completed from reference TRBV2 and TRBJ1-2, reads EPEVTQTPSHQVTQMGQEVILRCVPISNHLYFYWYRQILGQKVEFLVSFYNNEISEKSEIFDDQFSVERPDGSNFTLKIRSTKLEDSAMYFCASSPRQGANYGYTFGSGTRLTVV.

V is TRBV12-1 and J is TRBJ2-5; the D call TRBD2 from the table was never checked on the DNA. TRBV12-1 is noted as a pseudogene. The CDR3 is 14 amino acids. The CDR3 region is CASSPGGRQETQYF. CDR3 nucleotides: TGTGCCAGCAGCCCCGGGGGGCGCCAAGAGACCCAGTACTTC.

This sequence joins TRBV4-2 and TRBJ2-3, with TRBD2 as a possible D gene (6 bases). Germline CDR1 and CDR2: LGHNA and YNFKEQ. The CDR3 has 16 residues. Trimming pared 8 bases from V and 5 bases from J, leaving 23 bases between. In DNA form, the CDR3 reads TGTGCCAGCCGCGGTGGGGGACTCCCCTGGGTAGATACGCAGTATTTT. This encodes CASRGGGLPWVDTQYF.

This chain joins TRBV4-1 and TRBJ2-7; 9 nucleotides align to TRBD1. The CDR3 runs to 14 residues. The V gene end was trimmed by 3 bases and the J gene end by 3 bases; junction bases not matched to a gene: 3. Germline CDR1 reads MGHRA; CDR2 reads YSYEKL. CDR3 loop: CASSHRTGVYEQYF. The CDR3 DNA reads TGCGCCAGCAGCCACCGGACAGGGGTCTACGAGCAGTACTTC.

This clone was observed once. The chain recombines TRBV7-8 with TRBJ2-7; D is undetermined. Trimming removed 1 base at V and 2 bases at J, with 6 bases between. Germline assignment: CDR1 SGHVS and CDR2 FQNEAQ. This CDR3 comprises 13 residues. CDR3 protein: CASSLGSAYEQYF. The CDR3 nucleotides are TGTGCCAGCAGCTTAGGATCTGCCTACGAGCAGTACTTC.

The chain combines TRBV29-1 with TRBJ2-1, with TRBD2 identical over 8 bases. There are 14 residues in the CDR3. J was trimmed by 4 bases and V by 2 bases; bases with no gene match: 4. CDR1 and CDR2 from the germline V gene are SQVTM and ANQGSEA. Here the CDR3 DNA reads TGCAGCGTTGAAAGCGGGAGTGGGTACAATGAGCAGTTCTTC. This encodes CSVESGSGYNEQFF.

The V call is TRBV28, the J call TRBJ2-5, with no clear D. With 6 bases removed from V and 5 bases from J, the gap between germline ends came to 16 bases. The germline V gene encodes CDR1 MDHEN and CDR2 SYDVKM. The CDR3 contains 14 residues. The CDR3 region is CASRPTTSWETQYF. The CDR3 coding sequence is TGTGCCAGCAGGCCTACTACCTCTTGGGAGACCCAGTACTTC.

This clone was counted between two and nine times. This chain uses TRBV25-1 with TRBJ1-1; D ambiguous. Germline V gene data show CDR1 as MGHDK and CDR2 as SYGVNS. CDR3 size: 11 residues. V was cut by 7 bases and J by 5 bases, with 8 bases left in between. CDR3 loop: CASTRKTEAFF. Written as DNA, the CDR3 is TGTGCCAGCACCCGTAAGACTGAAGCTTTCTTT.

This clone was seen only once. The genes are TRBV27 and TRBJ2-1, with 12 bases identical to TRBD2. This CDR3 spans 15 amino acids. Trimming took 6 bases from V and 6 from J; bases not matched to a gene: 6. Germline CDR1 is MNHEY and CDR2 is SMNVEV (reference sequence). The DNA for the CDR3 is TGTGCCAGCAGGGTACTAGCGGGAGGCGGCAATGAGCAGTTCTTC. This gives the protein CASRVLAGGGNEQFF.

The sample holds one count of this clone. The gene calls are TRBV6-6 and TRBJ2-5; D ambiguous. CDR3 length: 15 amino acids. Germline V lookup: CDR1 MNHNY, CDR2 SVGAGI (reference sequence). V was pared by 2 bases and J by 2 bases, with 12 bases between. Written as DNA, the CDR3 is TGTGCCAGCAGTTACCTTCCCGAGCGACAAGAGACCCAGTACTTC. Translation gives CASSYLPERQETQYF.

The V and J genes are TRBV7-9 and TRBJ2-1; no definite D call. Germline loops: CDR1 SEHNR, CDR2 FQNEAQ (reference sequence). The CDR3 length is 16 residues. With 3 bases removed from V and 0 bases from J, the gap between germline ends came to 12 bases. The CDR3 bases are TGTGCCAGCAGCTTCCCCTCGCACTACTCCTACAATGAGCAGTTCTTC. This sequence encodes CASSFPSHYSYNEQFF.

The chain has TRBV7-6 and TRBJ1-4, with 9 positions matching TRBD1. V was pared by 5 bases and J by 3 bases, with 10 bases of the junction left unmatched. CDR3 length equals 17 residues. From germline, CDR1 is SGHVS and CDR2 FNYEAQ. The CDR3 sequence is CASSPRGQGPSNEKLFF. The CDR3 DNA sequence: TGTGCCAGCAGCCCGAGAGGACAGGGGCCATCTAATGAAAAACTGTTTTTT.